The following is a T cell receptor beta chain sequence with its context. What it recognizes is unknown. PCR was performed using 60 Vbeta and 13 Jbeta primers. Data came from immunoSEQ multiplex PCR; TCRdb stores just in-frame clones and leaves some out. Here the sample spans roughly 250,000 clones, approximately 85% being singletons. The data derive from a study of cytomegalovirus exposure and HLA in healthy donors. Study context: Earlier results showed almost 120 million unique TCR beta sequences derived from roughly 180 million T cells. Findings of the study overall: Within a later analysis, the majority of CMV-associated TCR beta chains appeared HLA-restricted. It was 164 TCR beta chains that were listed as cytomegalovirus-associated. A highly shared variant cluster was judged a likely technical artifact.

The CDR3 extends over 15 amino acids. Germline assignment: CDR1 MDHEN and CDR2 SYDVKM. V lost 5 bases and J 2 bases, leaving 13 bases between the germline ends. This clonotype was obtained from a woman between 35 and 50 years old in good health and CMV-seropositive. This chain joins TRBV28 and TRBJ1-5; no firm D call. Sequencing was carried out using PBMCs. Here the CDR3 reads CASSRRSPGNQPQHF. In DNA form, the CDR3 reads TGTGCCAGCAGTCGGAGGAGCCCGGGCAATCAGCCCCAGCATTTT.